A selection of T cell receptor beta chains follows, all from one sample in a study of HIV-infected patients and healthy controls. TCRdb re-derived calls from the 5' RACE reads in MiXCR, one entry per CDR3 protein. The profile shows approximately 9,700 distinct CDR3 sequences, roughly 4.8% of them singletons. Sequences were derived from blood, sampled before antiretroviral therapy. Receptor source: an adult with HIV infection. CDR3s include the opening cysteine and the closing phenylalanine or tryptophan. The D gene is left open where the match is weak. The size field is filled for only some rows; it gives once, few, many or a size class.

cdr3_nt cdr3_aa j_call v_call d_call clone_size
TGCAGCGTTCCAGGGACCGGGGAGCTGTTTTTT CSVPGTGELFF TRBJ2-2 TRBV29-1 - medium-sized
TGTGCCAGCAGCTTAGGATGGGGGGCCGAAGAGACCCAGTACTTC CASSLGWGAEETQYF TRBJ2-5 TRBV11-2 - many
TGTGCCAGCAGCTTAGGGGTGCAGTTCTTC CASSLGVQFF TRBJ2-1 TRBV13 - many
TGTGCCAGCAGTGATCAACAAGACCCCACAGATACGCAGTATTTT CASSDQQDPTDTQYF TRBJ2-3 TRBV2 - many
TGTGCCAGCAGCTTAACGTGGAGCACAGATACGCAGTATTTT CASSLTWSTDTQYF TRBJ2-3 TRBV7-9 - many
TGTGCCAGCAGCTTGGGGGGTCTGGGTTACGAGCAGTACTTC CASSLGGLGYEQYF TRBJ2-7 TRBV7-8 - many
TGTGCCAGCAGCCTCGGGGTCTCTAGCACAGATACGCAGTATTTT CASSLGVSSTDTQYF TRBJ2-3 TRBV7-9 - many
TGTGCCAGCAGGGAGCTTCTGAACGCGTTGAACACTGAAGCTTTCTTT CASRELLNALNTEAFF TRBJ1-1 TRBV6-1 - few
TGTGCCAGTACCCCAAGTGGCTTTATTGGCTACACCTTC CASTPSGFIGYTF TRBJ1-2 TRBV19 - many
TGTGCCACCTCGACAGGGGGAGGGACTGAAGCTTTCTTT CATSTGGGTEAFF TRBJ1-1 TRBV19 TRBD1 many
TGTGCCAGCAGCCAAGATGGGGTCGGAGAGTCCGAGCAGTACTTC CASSQDGVGESEQYF TRBJ2-7 TRBV4-2 - many
TGTGCCAGCAGCCCCTACGGCGGGTACCAAGAGACCCAGTACTTC CASSPYGGYQETQYF TRBJ2-5 TRBV7-9 - many
TGTGCCATCAGTGCGGGGAATGAGCAGTTCTTC CAISAGNEQFF TRBJ2-1 TRBV10-3 - large
TGTGCCAGCAGTTTATCGGGACAAAGCTACGAGCAGTACTTC CASSLSGQSYEQYF TRBJ2-7 TRBV27 - -
TGTGCCAGCAGCTTACATCTGTTTGGGGAGTACGAGCAGTACTTC CASSLHLFGEYEQYF TRBJ2-7 TRBV7-2 - many
TGTGCCGCAGGAGGGAATCCGAACGAGCAGTACTTC CAAGGNPNEQYF TRBJ2-7 TRBV7-8 - many
TGCAGTGCTAGAACGGACGGTTCGCAGCACGGGGAGCTGTTTTTT CSARTDGSQHGELFF TRBJ2-2 TRBV20-1 - many
TGTGCCAGCAGCCAAGATAATAAGGGTCAGCCCCAGCATTTT CASSQDNKGQPQHF TRBJ1-5 TRBV3-1 - many
TGTGCCACCAGTGATTGGGGACAGGGGCACACCGGGGAGCTGTTTTTT CATSDWGQGHTGELFF TRBJ2-2 TRBV24-1 TRBD1 many
TGTGCCAGCAAAGACAGGGCAATCTCCTACGAGCAGTACTTC CASKDRAISYEQYF TRBJ2-7 TRBV6-5 TRBD1 many
TGTGCCACCAGTGATTTCGGGCGGGGGAGCACAGATACGCAGTATTTT CATSDFGRGSTDTQYF TRBJ2-3 TRBV24-1 TRBD2 many
TGTGCCAGCAGCAACCAGGGCCCGGGCGCTGGGGCCAACGTCCTGACTTTC CASSNQGPGAGANVLTF TRBJ2-6 TRBV21-1 - many
TGTGCCAGCAGCCAGGCGATTGGTGAGCAGTTCTTC CASSQAIGEQFF TRBJ2-1 TRBV7-9 - large
TGTGCCAGCAGCCTACTAGCGGGAGTTCACAATGAGCAGTTCTTC CASSLLAGVHNEQFF TRBJ2-1 TRBV14 TRBD2 medium-sized
TGTGCCAGCAGTTCCCCTCGGCAGGGTCATTGGAGCTCCTACGAGCAGTACTTC CASSSPRQGHWSSYEQYF TRBJ2-7 TRBV12-3/TRBV12-4 - few
TGTGCCAGCAGCCAGATAGGGCTGGAAGCTTTCTTT CASSQIGLEAFF TRBJ1-1 TRBV5-6 - many
TGCAGTGCTAGAGACCCTAGCTCCTACAATGAGCAGTTCTTC CSARDPSSYNEQFF TRBJ2-1 TRBV20-1 - few
TGCGCCAGCAGCCGAGGAGAGGGGATCTTGAGACAAGAGACCCAGTACTTC CASSRGEGILRQETQYF TRBJ2-5 TRBV4-1 - many
TGTGCCACCAAGGGGCCTTTGAACACTGAAGCTTTCTTT CATKGPLNTEAFF TRBJ1-1 TRBV19 - many
TGCAGTGCTAGGGAGGGATGGACAGATACGCAGTATTTT CSAREGWTDTQYF TRBJ2-3 TRBV20-1 - many
TGTGCCAGCAACCTGGGGTTTCCCAATGAGCAGTTCTTC CASNLGFPNEQFF TRBJ2-1 TRBV5-6 - many
TGTGCCAGCAGTTATGGGACAGAGCGCGAGCAGTACTTC CASSYGTEREQYF TRBJ2-7 TRBV6-6 TRBD1 many
TGTGCCAGCAGTCTTAGCGGGAGCTCCTACCAAGAGACCCAGTACTTC CASSLSGSSYQETQYF TRBJ2-5 TRBV27 TRBD2 many
TGCGCCAGCAATGGAGGAAACCTAAGAGACTCTGGGGCCAACGTCCTGACTTTC CASNGGNLRDSGANVLTF TRBJ2-6 TRBV5-1 - once
TGTGCCAGCAGCTCCGGGACCCCCGGGGAGCTGTTTTTT CASSSGTPGELFF TRBJ2-2 TRBV7-9 - many
TGTGCCAGCACCGAGCGCGGACTGTACCAAGAGACCCAGTACTTC CASTERGLYQETQYF TRBJ2-5 TRBV6-1 - many
TGTGCCAGCAGTTGGCTAGCGGGAGCCGGGGAGCTGTTTTTT CASSWLAGAGELFF TRBJ2-2 TRBV6-4 TRBD2 few
TGTGCCAGCTCGTCAGGGGGGAACACCGGGGAGCTGTTTTTT CASSSGGNTGELFF TRBJ2-2 TRBV12-3/TRBV12-4 TRBD1 many
TGTGCCAGCAGCTTAGAACAGGGGGAAGAGACCCAGTACTTC CASSLEQGEETQYF TRBJ2-5 TRBV7-6 TRBD1 -
TGTGCCACCAGTGACCTTAGCGGGAGCTCCAATGAGCAGTTCTTC CATSDLSGSSNEQFF TRBJ2-1 TRBV24-1 TRBD2 few
TGTGCCATCAGTGATGACTTGTACTCCTACGAGCAGTACTTC CAISDDLYSYEQYF TRBJ2-7 TRBV10-3 - many
TGTGCCAGCAGTTTAGGGCTAACCTACGAGCAGTACTTC CASSLGLTYEQYF TRBJ2-7 TRBV12-3/TRBV12-4 - many
TGTGCCAGCAGTTTAGGCGGGGCGACCGCCGAGCAGTACTTC CASSLGGATAEQYF TRBJ2-7 TRBV27 - medium-sized
TGCAGTGCTCCGGGACTAGCGGCCAGAAAAGATACGCAGTATTTT CSAPGLAARKDTQYF TRBJ2-3 TRBV20-1 TRBD2 many
TGCAGTGGTACTAGCACAGATACGCAGTATTTT CSGTSTDTQYF TRBJ2-3 TRBV20-1 - medium-sized
TGTGCCAGCAGCCGCTGGCAGGGCTACGAGCAGTACTTC CASSRWQGYEQYF TRBJ2-7 TRBV5-6 - many
TGTGCCAGCAGTTTATCGCGGGGGGGCTCTGAGCAGTTCTTC CASSLSRGGSEQFF TRBJ2-1 TRBV28 TRBD2 many
TGCAGTGCCAGGAAAACAGGGGAGGGCAGCTACACCTTC CSARKTGEGSYTF TRBJ1-2 TRBV20-1 TRBD1 many
TGTGCCAGCAGCTTAGCTCTCAATGAGCAGTTCTTC CASSLALNEQFF TRBJ2-1 TRBV7-8 - medium-sized
TGTGCCAGCAGCTTAGGCACCGGACTGTTCGGGGAGCTGTTTTTT CASSLGTGLFGELFF TRBJ2-2 TRBV7-9 - many